This T cell receptor beta chain was recorded in a study of blood T cells in healthy people across ages. CDR3 length equals 13 residues. Trimming took 4 bases from V and 4 from J, leaving 8 bases between them. Germline-derived CDR1 and CDR2 are SNHLY and FYNNEI. This clonotype came up many times. What it binds is unknown. Study outcomes and limitations: Expanded clonotype changes were possibly confounded by unknown donor CMV status. Naive T cell percentage by flow cytometry tracked strongly with beta diversity.

A sample-barcoded 5' primer and a J-beta primer mix were used in a second PCR of about 7 to 12 cycles. TCRdb recomputed calls from the 5' RACE reads with MiXCR, one row per CDR3 protein. The sample lists roughly 700,000 distinct CDR3 sequences, less than 40% occurring once. This TCR was sampled from a woman older than 75 in good health. The sequenced material came from blood. The chain links TRBV2 to TRBJ2-1, with D unresolved. The CDR3 protein is CASSGNLYNEQFF. The CDR3 bases are TGTGCCAGCAGTGGAAACTTGTACAATGAGCAGTTCTTC. Together with reference TRBV2 and TRBJ2-1, the CDR3 gives the full variable domain: EPEVTQTPSHQVTQMGQEVILRCVPISNHLYFYWYRQILGQKVEFLVSFYNNEISEKSEIFDDQFSVERPDGSNFTLKIRSTKLEDSAMYFCASSGNLYNEQFFGPGTRLTVL.